This is a list of T cell receptor beta chains from one sample in a study of T cell responses to AZD1222 COVID-19 vaccine. TCRdb keeps only in-frame clones here, not all; method: immunoSEQ multiplex PCR. The sample includes more than 15,000 clones, under 90% seen only once; the top ten take 7.5% to 9%. The material sequenced was peripheral blood, taken 28 days after the second AZD1222 dose. The origin of the receptors is an adult who received the AZD1222 COVID-19 vaccine. CDR3s leave out the opening cysteine and the closing phenylalanine or tryptophan. Some rows mark clone size as missing; the rest say once, few, many or name a class of expanded clone.

V: TRBV29-1; size: .; CDR3: SVRGTDIQY
V: TRBV7-9; size: few; CDR3: ASSYIRGTGNTIY
V: TRBV11-2; size: .; CDR3: ASSPSGFDEQF
V: TRBV6-6; size: once; CDR3: ASSFLNSPLH
V: TRBV5-1; size: .; CDR3: ASSLGDLNQPQH
V: TRBV7-2; size: .; CDR3: ASTLREYGLAGEQF
V: TRBV10-3; size: once; CDR3: AIRASGILTGELF
V: TRBV20-1; size: .; CDR3: SARHGYEQF
V: TRBV7-9; size: .; CDR3: ASSEGWGNTIY
V: TRBV28; size: .; CDR3: ASSLLNEQY
V: TRBV25-1; size: .; CDR3: ASSGRGEQETQY
V: TRBV5-1; size: .; CDR3: ASSPLAGGSNEQF
V: TRBV5-6; size: .; CDR3: ASSLGLAFNTGELF
V: TRBV20-1; size: .; CDR3: SARAGQPQH
V: TRBV29-1; size: .; CDR3: SVWFGGNTEAF
V: TRBV19; size: .; CDR3: ATTGTGGTGELF
V: TRBV7-7; size: .; CDR3: ASSSRAGLAGYNEQF
V: TRBV2; size: .; CDR3: ASTDRVGANVLT
V: TRBV28; size: .; CDR3: ASSVQWGANVLT
V: TRBV10-3; size: .; CDR3: AISESSSGRRNEQF
V: TRBV28; size: once; CDR3: ASSSVGGGYGYT
V: TRBV2; size: .; CDR3: ASSARTSTYNEQF
V: TRBV5-4; size: .; CDR3: ASSYGTGGTEAF
V: TRBV27; size: .; CDR3: ASSPQTRNTGELF
V: TRBV5-1; size: .; CDR3: ASSAVAGVVTGELF
V: TRBV6-5; size: .; CDR3: ASSNRGAGANVLT